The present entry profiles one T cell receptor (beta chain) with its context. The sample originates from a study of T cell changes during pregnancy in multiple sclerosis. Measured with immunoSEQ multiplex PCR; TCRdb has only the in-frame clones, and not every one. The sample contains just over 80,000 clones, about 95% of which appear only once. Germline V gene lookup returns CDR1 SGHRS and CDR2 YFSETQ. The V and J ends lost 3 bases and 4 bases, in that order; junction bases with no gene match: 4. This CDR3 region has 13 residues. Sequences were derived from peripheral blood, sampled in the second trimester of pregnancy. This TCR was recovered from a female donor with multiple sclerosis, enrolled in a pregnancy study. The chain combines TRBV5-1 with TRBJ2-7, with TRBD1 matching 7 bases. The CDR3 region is CASSWTGSYEQYF. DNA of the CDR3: TGCGCCAGCAGCTGGACAGGTAGTTACGAGCAGTACTTC.